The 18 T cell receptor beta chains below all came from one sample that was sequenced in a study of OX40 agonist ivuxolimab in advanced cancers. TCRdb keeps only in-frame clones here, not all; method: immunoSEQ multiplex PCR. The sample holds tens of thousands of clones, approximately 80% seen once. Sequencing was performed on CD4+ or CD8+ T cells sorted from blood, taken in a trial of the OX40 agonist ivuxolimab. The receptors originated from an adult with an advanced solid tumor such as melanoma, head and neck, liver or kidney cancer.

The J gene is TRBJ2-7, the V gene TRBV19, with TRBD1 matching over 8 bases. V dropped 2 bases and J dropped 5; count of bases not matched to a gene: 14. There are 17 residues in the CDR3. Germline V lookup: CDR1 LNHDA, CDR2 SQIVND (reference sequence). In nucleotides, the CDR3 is TGTGCCAGTAGTATATTGATTGGACAGGGTCCCAACCACGAGCAGTACTTC. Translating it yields CASSILIGQGPNHEQYF.

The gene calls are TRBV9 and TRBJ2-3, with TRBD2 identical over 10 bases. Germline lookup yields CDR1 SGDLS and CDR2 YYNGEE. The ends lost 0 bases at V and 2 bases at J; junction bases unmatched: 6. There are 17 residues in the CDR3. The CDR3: CASSVELTSGVTDTQYF. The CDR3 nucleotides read TGTGCCAGCAGCGTAGAGCTAACTAGCGGGGTCACAGATACGCAGTATTTT.

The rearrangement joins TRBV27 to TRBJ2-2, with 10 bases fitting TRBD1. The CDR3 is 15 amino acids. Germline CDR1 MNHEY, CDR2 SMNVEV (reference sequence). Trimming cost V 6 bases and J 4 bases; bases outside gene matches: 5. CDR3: CASRRDRGSTGELFF. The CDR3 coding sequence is TGTGCCAGCAGACGGGACAGGGGTAGCACCGGGGAGCTGTTTTTT.

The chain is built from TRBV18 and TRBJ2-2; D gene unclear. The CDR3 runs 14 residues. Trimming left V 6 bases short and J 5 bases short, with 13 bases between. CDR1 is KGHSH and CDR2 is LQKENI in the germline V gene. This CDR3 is CASSFRAGTGELFF. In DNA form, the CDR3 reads TGTGCCAGCTCCTTTAGAGCTGGGACCGGGGAGCTGTTTTTT. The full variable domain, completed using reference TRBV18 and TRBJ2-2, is NAGVMQNPRHLVRRRGQEARLRCSPMKGHSHVYWYRQLPEEGLKFMVYLQKENIIDESGMPKERFSAEFPKEGPSILRIQQVVRGDSAAYFCASSFRAGTGELFFGEGSRLTVL.

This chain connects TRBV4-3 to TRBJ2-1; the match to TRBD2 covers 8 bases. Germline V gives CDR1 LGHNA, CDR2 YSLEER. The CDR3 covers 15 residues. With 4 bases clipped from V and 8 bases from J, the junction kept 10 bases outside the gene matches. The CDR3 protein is CASSRYGLARHEQFF. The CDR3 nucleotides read TGCGCCAGCAGCCGCTATGGACTAGCTAGACATGAGCAGTTCTTC.

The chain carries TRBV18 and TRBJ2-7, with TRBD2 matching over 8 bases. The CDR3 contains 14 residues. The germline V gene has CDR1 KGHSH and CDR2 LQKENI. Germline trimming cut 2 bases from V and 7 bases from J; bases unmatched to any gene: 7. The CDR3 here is CASSPFPGGQEQYF. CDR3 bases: TGTGCCAGCTCACCATTCCCGGGGGGGCAGGAGCAGTACTTC.

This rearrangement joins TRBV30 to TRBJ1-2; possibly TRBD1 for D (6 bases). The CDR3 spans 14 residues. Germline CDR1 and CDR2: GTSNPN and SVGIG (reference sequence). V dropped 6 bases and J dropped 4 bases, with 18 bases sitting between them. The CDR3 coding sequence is TGTGCCTGTGGTAGGACAGAAAAACTCTATGGCTACACCTTC. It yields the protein CACGRTEKLYGYTF. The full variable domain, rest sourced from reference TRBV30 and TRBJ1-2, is SQTIHQWPATLVQPVGSPLSLECTVEGTSNPNLYWYRQAAGRGLQLLFYSVGIGQISSEVPQNLSASRPQDRQFILSSKKLLLSDSGFYLCACGRTEKLYGYTFGSGTRLTVV.

The CDR3 DNA reads as TGTGCCAGCAGCCTAGCGGGAGGGCCGAATGAGCAGTTCTTC. It encodes CASSLAGGPNEQFF. This chain uses TRBV7-3 with TRBJ2-1; 12 positions agree with TRBD2. V lost 5 bases to trimming and J lost 7 bases; unmatched junction nucleotides: 3. The germline V gene encodes CDR1 SGHTA and CDR2 FQGTGA. The CDR3 sequence is 14 residues long.

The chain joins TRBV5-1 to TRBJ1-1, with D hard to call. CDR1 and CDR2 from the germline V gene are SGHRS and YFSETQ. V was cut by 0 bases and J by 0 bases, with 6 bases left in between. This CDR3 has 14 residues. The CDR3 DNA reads TGCGCCAGCAGCTTGGACTCTTTGAACACTGAAGCTTTCTTT. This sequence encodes CASSLDSLNTEAFF.

CDR3 protein: CASSRQTVTGELFF. The CDR3 DNA follows: TGTGCCAGCAGTAGGCAAACAGTCACCGGGGAGCTGTTTTTT. The chain recombines TRBV2 with TRBJ2-2; D is ambiguous. Trimming took 5 bases from V and 4 from J, leaving 11 bases between them. In germline, CDR1 is SNHLY, CDR2 FYNNEI. The CDR3 covers 14 residues. Together with reference TRBV2 and TRBJ2-2, the CDR3 gives the full variable domain: EPEVTQTPSHQVTQMGQEVILRCVPISNHLYFYWYRQILGQKVEFLVSFYNNEISEKSEIFDDQFSVERPDGSNFTLKIRSTKLEDSAMYFCASSRQTVTGELFFGEGSRLTVL.

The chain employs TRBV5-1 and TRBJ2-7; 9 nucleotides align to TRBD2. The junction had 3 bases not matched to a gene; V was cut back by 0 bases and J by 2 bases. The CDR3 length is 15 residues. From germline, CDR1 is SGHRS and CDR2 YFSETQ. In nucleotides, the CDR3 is TGCGCCAGCAGCTTGGGGGTAGCGGGGGCCTACGAGCAGTACGTC. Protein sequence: CASSLGVAGAYEQYV.

For the CDR3, the DNA is TGTGCCAGCAGTCTAGAGGCTGAGCAGTTCTTC. It is translated as CASSLEAEQFF. This chain connects TRBV7-9 to TRBJ2-1; no clear D. The CDR3 has 11 amino acids. CDR1 SEHNR and CDR2 FQNEAQ come from the germline V gene (reference sequence). The V end was cut by 6 bases, the J end by 9 bases, with 9 bases between.

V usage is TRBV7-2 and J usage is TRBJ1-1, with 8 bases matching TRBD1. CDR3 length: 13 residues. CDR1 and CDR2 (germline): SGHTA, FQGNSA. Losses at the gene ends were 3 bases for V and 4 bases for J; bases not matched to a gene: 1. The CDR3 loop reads CASSLTGVTEAFF. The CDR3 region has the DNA TGTGCCAGCAGCTTGACAGGGGTCACTGAAGCTTTCTTT. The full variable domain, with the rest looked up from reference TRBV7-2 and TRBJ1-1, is GAGVSQSPSNKVTEKGKDVELRCDPISGHTALYWYRQSLGQGLEFLIYFQGNSAPDKSGLPSDRFSAERTGGSVSTLTIQRTQQEDSAVYLCASSLTGVTEAFFGQGTRLTVV.

The chain's CDR3 is CASSPTSGGTDTQYF. CDR3 sequence (DNA): TGTGCCAGCAGTCCGACTAGCGGGGGCACAGATACGCAGTATTTT. V gene TRBV2 combines with J gene TRBJ2-3, with 11 bases lining up with TRBD2. Germline lookup yields CDR1 SNHLY and CDR2 FYNNEI. This CDR3 contains 15 residues. Losses at the gene ends were 5 bases for V and 1 base for J; bases not matched to a gene: 2.

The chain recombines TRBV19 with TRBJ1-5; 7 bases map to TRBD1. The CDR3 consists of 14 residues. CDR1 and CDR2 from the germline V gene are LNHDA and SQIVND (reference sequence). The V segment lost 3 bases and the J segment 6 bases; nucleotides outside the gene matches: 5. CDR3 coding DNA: TGTGCCAGTAGTATTTCAGGGGGAGGTCAGCCCCAGCATTTT. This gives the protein CASSISGGGQPQHF.

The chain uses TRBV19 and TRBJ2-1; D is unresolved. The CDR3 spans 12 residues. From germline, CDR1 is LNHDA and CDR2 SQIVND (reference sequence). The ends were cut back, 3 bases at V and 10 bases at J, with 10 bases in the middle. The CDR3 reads CASSMVQAEQFF. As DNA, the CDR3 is TGTGCCAGTAGTATGGTCCAGGCGGAGCAGTTCTTC. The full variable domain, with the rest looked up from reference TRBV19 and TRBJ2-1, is DGGITQSPKYLFRKEGQNVTLSCEQNLNHDAMYWYRQDPGQGLRLIYYSQIVNDFQKGDIAEGYSVSREKKESFPLTVTSAQKNPTAFYLCASSMVQAEQFFGPGTRLTVL.

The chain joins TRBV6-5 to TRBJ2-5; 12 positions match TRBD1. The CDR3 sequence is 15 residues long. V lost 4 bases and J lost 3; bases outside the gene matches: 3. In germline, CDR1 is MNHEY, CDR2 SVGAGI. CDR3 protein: CASSWGTGGKETQYF. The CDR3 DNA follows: TGTGCCAGCAGTTGGGGGACAGGGGGCAAAGAGACCCAGTACTTC.

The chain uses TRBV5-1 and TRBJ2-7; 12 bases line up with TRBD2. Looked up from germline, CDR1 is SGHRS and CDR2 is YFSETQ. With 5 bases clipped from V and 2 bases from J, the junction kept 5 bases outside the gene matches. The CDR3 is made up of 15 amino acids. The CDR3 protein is CASSPRTSGTYEQYF. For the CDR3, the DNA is TGCGCCAGCAGTCCCCGGACTAGCGGGACCTACGAGCAGTACTTC.